This T cell receptor beta chain is drawn from a study of blood T cell repertoires in COVID-19. In the study overall: The United States, Italy and Spain were the sources of the acute and convalescent COVID-19 samples. T cells, B-cell-depleted T cells, or PBMCs supplied cDNA or gDNA.

Under the authors' procedure: Reference gene primer amplification in the assay estimated nucleated cell counts. Some clones are missing from TCRdb's copy, which holds only in-frame ones; the method was immunoSEQ multiplex PCR. The V and J calls and the clone size are those of that table, but D and trimming were determined from the DNA. The sample has approximately 190,000 clones; around four fifths are singletons. The sequence was obtained from a woman aged 40 to 50 with acute or convalescent COVID-19. Sequenced material: peripheral blood.

The DNA for the CDR3 is TGTGCCAGCAGCCGCGACAGGGGGCGGTCGGAGACCCAGTACTTC. This sequence encodes CASSRDRGRSETQYF. The chain is built from TRBV11-2 and TRBJ2-5; 10 positions agree with TRBD1. After removal of 5 bases from V and 5 bases from J, the junction contained 8 bases not matched to a gene. Germline loops: CDR1 SGHAT, CDR2 FQNNGV. The CDR3 totals 15 residues.